This T cell receptor beta chain was profiled in a study of lymphopenia after photon versus proton radiotherapy. TCRdb keeps only in-frame clones here, not all; method: immunoSEQ multiplex PCR. Here the sample spans about 65,000 clones, over 70% being singletons. The V gene lost 2 bases and the J gene lost 5 bases, with 10 bases spanning the gap. The V gene's germline CDR1 is SGHRS and CDR2 YFSETQ. This CDR3 contains 13 residues. The V and J genes are TRBV5-1 and TRBJ2-5; D not certain. This sequence was found in a man older than 75 with esophageal cancer. The input for sequencing was peripheral blood, taken from a patient treated with proton-based radiotherapy. The CDR3 region has the DNA TGCGCCAGCAGCTTCGCCGCCGGGGAGACCCAGTACTTC. This codes for CASSFAAGETQYF.